The 19 T cell receptor beta chains given below trace back to one sample, sequenced in a study of shared clonotypes between healthy human individuals. The assay was immunoSEQ multiplex PCR, and TCRdb's table has in-frame clones only and misses some. Among fewer than 550,000 clones, about 80% were seen once, and the ten largest hold 9.5% to 15%. Sample: PBMCs. These receptors were obtained from a woman between 40 and 50 years old in good health. Some clones in this sample may be carry-over from other donors' samples.

The chain is built from TRBV4-2 and TRBJ2-7; 8 nucleotides line up with TRBD2. The J segment lost 7 bases and the V segment lost 0 bases, leaving 8 bases of the junction unmatched. This CDR3 has 15 amino acids. CDR1 is LGHNA and CDR2 is YNFKEQ in the germline V gene. The CDR3, as DNA: TGTGCCAGCAGCCAAGATCGGGGGACTAGTAGGGAGCAGTACTTC. Amino acid sequence: CASSQDRGTSREQYF.

The rearrangement joins TRBV27 to TRBJ1-1; D not certain. In germline, CDR1 is MNHEY, CDR2 SMNVEV (reference sequence). The CDR3 has 14 residues. V gave up 1 base and J gave up 5 bases, with 11 bases separating them. The CDR3 DNA reads TGTGCCAGCAGTTTATTTACAGTCGGAACTGAAGCTTTCTTT. Its protein is CASSLFTVGTEAFF.

This chain links TRBV28 with TRBJ2-4; weak D call: TRBD2 (6 bases). Germline V lookup: CDR1 MDHEN, CDR2 SYDVKM. CDR3 length equals 15 residues. With 1 base removed from V and 2 bases from J, the gap between germline ends came to 9 bases. The CDR3 nucleotides read TGTGCCAGCAGTTTATATACTAGCTCCAAAAACATTCAGTACTTC. Protein product: CASSLYTSSKNIQYF.

This rearrangement joins TRBV19 to TRBJ2-2; 7 bases are a match to TRBD1. The CDR3 spans 16 residues. Germline CDR1 and CDR2: LNHDA and SQIVND (reference sequence). Germline trimming cut 3 bases from V and 0 bases from J; bases unmatched to any gene: 4. The DNA of the CDR3 is TGTGCCAGTAGTATGACCACAGGGGCGAACACCGGGGAGCTGTTTTTT. This sequence encodes CASSMTTGANTGELFF.

The CDR3 region is CASSLAWSSLVYEQYF. CDR3 in DNA: TGTGCCAGCAGCTTAGCATGGAGCTCTTTGGTTTACGAGCAGTACTTC. The V and J genes are TRBV11-2 and TRBJ2-7; D ambiguous. With 1 base removed from V and 4 bases from J, the gap between germline ends came to 17 bases. Germline V gives CDR1 SGHAT, CDR2 FQNNGV. This CDR3 contains 16 residues.

This clone was seen just once. The chain employs TRBV14 and TRBJ2-4; the D is unclear. CDR3 length: 14 amino acids. The V gene's germline CDR1 is SGHDN and CDR2 FVKESK. Between the trimmed V and J ends, which lost 4 bases and 0 bases, there was a span of 7 bases. Here the CDR3 reads CASSPYLAKNIQYF. DNA for the CDR3: TGTGCCAGCAGCCCTTATCTAGCCAAAAACATTCAGTACTTC.

The chain couples TRBV5-4 to TRBJ2-3, with a weak D call TRBD2 (6 bases). This CDR3 has 13 amino acids. Germline CDR1 SGHNT, CDR2 YYREEE (reference sequence). Trimming stripped 4 bases from V and 4 bases from J, with 10 bases between. CDR3 sequence reads: CASSPAGPDTQYF. The CDR3 DNA reads as TGTGCCAGCAGCCCGGCGGGACCAGATACGCAGTATTTT.

The J gene is TRBJ2-3, the V gene TRBV9, with no clear D. Per germline, CDR1 SGDLS and CDR2 YYNGEE. The CDR3 covers 14 residues. V dropped 3 bases and J dropped 2 bases, with 10 bases sitting between them. CDR3 sequence (DNA): TGTGCCAGCAGCGCGCTCCCCAACACAGATACGCAGTATTTT. Its protein is CASSALPNTDTQYF.

The rearrangement links TRBV9 to TRBJ2-7, with 7 positions matching TRBD1. CDR1 and CDR2 from the germline V gene are SGDLS and YYNGEE. The CDR3 length is 15 residues. The ends lost 3 bases at V and 2 bases at J; junction bases unmatched: 8. CDR3 region: CASSARDSSTYEQYF. The CDR3 region has the DNA TGTGCCAGCAGCGCTAGGGACAGCTCTACCTACGAGCAGTACTTC.

The chain links TRBV10-3 to TRBJ2-1, with D perhaps TRBD2 (6 bases). The V gene's germline CDR1 is ENHRY and CDR2 SYGVKD. This CDR3 region has 15 residues. Trimming took 6 bases from V and 7 from J, leaving 19 bases between them. CDR3 sequence (DNA): TGTGCCATCAGCCGGGACTTCAATGAGCGGAATGAGCAGTTCTTC. It is translated as CAISRDFNERNEQFF.

V gene TRBV11-2 combines with J gene TRBJ2-3, with 7 bases that match TRBD2. This CDR3 spans 16 amino acids. The germline V gene has CDR1 SGHAT and CDR2 FQNNGV. The V gene end was trimmed by 2 bases and the J gene end by 3 bases; junction bases not matched to a gene: 8. CDR3 sequence (DNA): TGTGCCAGCAGCTTATCTCTCGCGGGAGCTACAGATACGCAGTATTTT. The encoded protein is CASSLSLAGATDTQYF.

The count of this clone is one. This chain links TRBV6-9 with TRBJ2-7; D is undetermined. Germline CDR1 is MNHGY and CDR2 is SVAAGI. Trimming took off 9 bases at V and 3 bases at J, with 24 bases between the two ends. The CDR3 totals 16 residues. CDR3 in DNA: TGTGCCAGTATTCCCGAGGTTGAACACTTTTTCTACGAGCAGTACTTC. Its protein product is CASIPEVEHFFYEQYF.

V and J are TRBV6-1 and TRBJ2-7; 7 nucleotides line up with TRBD2. The V gene end was trimmed by 2 bases and the J gene end by 0 bases; junction bases not matched to a gene: 7. The CDR3 spans 16 residues. CDR1 and CDR2 from the germline V gene are MNHNS and SASEGT. CDR3 sequence reads: CASSETGGSSSYEQYF. CDR3 DNA sequence: TGTGCCAGCAGTGAAACGGGCGGGAGTAGCTCCTACGAGCAGTACTTC.

A note on this clone: In the same sample, other DNA sequences code for this CDR3. The CDR3 is CASAATGYTGELFF. The CDR3 DNA follows: TGTGCTAGTGCCGCGACAGGGTACACCGGGGAGCTGTTTTTT. The chain joins TRBV12-5 to TRBJ2-2, with 7 bases fitting TRBD1. Trimming cost V 7 bases and J 3 bases; bases outside gene matches: 5. Germline V gives CDR1 LGHNT, CDR2 FRNRAP. CDR3 length: 14 residues. Complete variable domain (other parts from reference TRBV12-5 and TRBJ2-2): DARVTQTPRHKVTEMGQEVTMRCQPILGHNTVFWYRQTMMQGLELLAYFRNRAPLDDSGMPKDRFSAEMPDATLATLKIQPSEPRDSAVYFCASAATGYTGELFFGEGSRLTVL.

The chain joins TRBV7-2 to TRBJ2-7; D might be TRBD1 or TRBD2, each matching 5 bases. The CDR3 has 13 residues. The V end was cut by 1 base, the J end by 4 bases, with 8 bases between. The germline CDR1 and CDR2 sequences are SGHTA and FQGNSA. CDR3 in DNA: TGTGCCAGCAGCTTAGGAGGGGAGTACGAGCAGTACTTC. Amino acid sequence: CASSLGGEYEQYF.

In the case of this clone: This CDR3 is also generated by other DNA sequences in the sample. J is TRBJ2-2 and V is TRBV28; the match to TRBD1 covers 10 bases. CDR1 MDHEN and CDR2 SYDVKM come from the germline V gene. The CDR3 runs 15 residues. After removal of 6 bases from V and 4 bases from J, the junction contained 5 bases not matched to a gene. The CDR3 here is CASSPGQGPTGELFF. Written as DNA, the CDR3 is TGTGCCAGCAGCCCGGGACAGGGGCCCACCGGGGAGCTGTTTTTT. Full variable domain (rest looked up from reference TRBV28 and TRBJ2-2): DVKVTQSSRYLVKRTGEKVFLECVQDMDHENMFWYRQDPGLGLRLIYFSYDVKMKEKGDIPEGYSVSREKKERFSLILESASTNQTSMYLCASSPGQGPTGELFFGEGSRLTVL.

This chain joins TRBV5-1 and TRBJ2-2, with 9 bases aligning to TRBD2. The junction had 5 bases not matched to a gene; V was cut back by 3 bases and J by 8 bases. This CDR3 is 14 amino acids long. Germline loops: CDR1 SGHRS, CDR2 YFSETQ. CDR3 residues: CASSSLAGVGELFF. The CDR3, as DNA: TGCGCCAGCAGCTCTTTAGCGGGAGTGGGGGAGCTGTTTTTT.

The J gene is TRBJ1-2, the V gene TRBV30, with D tentatively TRBD1 (5 bases). CDR1 and CDR2 (germline): GTSNPN, SVGIG (reference sequence). CDR3 length: 12 residues. V was clipped by 2 bases and J by 3 bases, with 7 bases between them. The CDR3 sequence is CAWSQQDYGYTF. Here the CDR3 DNA reads TGTGCCTGGAGTCAACAGGACTATGGCTACACCTTC.

The chain is built from TRBV2 and TRBJ1-1; possibly TRBD1 for D (5 bases). The CDR3 has 13 amino acids. Trimming took 10 bases from V and 1 from J, leaving 13 bases between them. Germline V lookup: CDR1 SNHLY, CDR2 FYNNEI. The CDR3 reads CATGTERNTEAFF. CDR3 nucleotide sequence: TGTGCCACAGGGACGGAAAGGAACACTGAAGCTTTCTTT.